Below, 22 T cell receptor beta chains from the same sample are listed, as sequenced in a study of blood T cell repertoires in COVID-19. The method was immunoSEQ multiplex PCR; TCRdb's version includes in-frame clones alone and lacks a portion of them. The sample lists a few hundred thousand clones; over 75% were seen once. Sequencing input: PBMCs or T cells enriched from blood (not recorded which). Receptors were obtained from a woman aged 18-35 years who had recovered from COVID-19.

The table lists this clone with a count of one. V is TRBV6-5 and J is TRBJ2-2; 7 bases agree with TRBD1. This CDR3 has 14 amino acids. Germline trimming cut 6 bases from V and 4 bases from J; bases unmatched to any gene: 5. The V gene's germline CDR1 is MNHEY and CDR2 SVGAGI. CDR3 protein: CASSDREGTGELFF. The CDR3 bases are TGTGCCAGCAGCGACAGGGAAGGCACCGGGGAGCTGTTTTTT.

The chain has TRBV27 and TRBJ1-2, with a possible D match to TRBD1 (6 bases). V was cut by 5 bases and J by 7 bases, with 14 bases left in between. CDR1 and CDR2 (germline): MNHEY, SMNVEV (reference sequence). CDR3 size: 13 residues. The CDR3 DNA is TGTGCCAGCAGTCGACAAACAGGGAGTGGCTACACCTTC. Encoded protein: CASSRQTGSGYTF.

This rearrangement joins TRBV18 to TRBJ1-1; D remains unclear. This CDR3 has 15 residues. Germline assignment: CDR1 KGHSH and CDR2 LQKENI. Trimming shortened V by 3 bases and J by 3 bases, and 14 bases separated the two germline ends. CDR3 nucleotide sequence: TGTGCCAGCTCACCTCGTTTCGGGGATGACACTGAAGCTTTCTTT. This translates into CASSPRFGDDTEAFF.

This chain uses TRBV28 with TRBJ1-2; D may be TRBD1 (6 bases). Trimming pared 6 bases from V and 9 bases from J, leaving 23 bases between. The CDR3 contains 15 residues. Per the germline V gene, CDR1 is MDHEN and CDR2 is SYDVKM. The chain's CDR3 is CASSRSPGTIIRYTF. CDR3 bases: TGTGCCAGCAGCCGCTCCCCCGGGACAATAATACGCTACACCTTC.

The genes are TRBV29-1 and TRBJ1-2, with a tentative D call TRBD1 (5 bases). Looked up from germline, CDR1 is SQVTM and CDR2 is ANQGSEA. The CDR3 extends over 15 amino acids. V was shortened by 3 bases and J by 0 bases, with 14 bases between the two germline ends. The CDR3 region has the DNA TGCAGCGTTGACGGGGGGACTCTAACTAACTATGGCTACACCTTC. This codes for CSVDGGTLTNYGYTF.

The table lists this clone with a count of one. The chain recombines TRBV18 with TRBJ1-2; D is perhaps TRBD1 (5 bases). The germline CDR1 and CDR2 sequences are KGHSH and LQKENI. The V gene lost 3 bases and the J gene lost 12 bases, with 17 bases spanning the gap. This CDR3 is 13 amino acids long. The DNA of the CDR3 is TGTGCCAGCTCACCGTCGACAGCCCCGGGGGACACCTTC. Its protein product is CASSPSTAPGDTF.

The chain uses TRBV3-1 (or the pseudogene TRBV3-2) and TRBJ2-2; possibly TRBD2 for D (6 bases). Germline V gene sequence: CDR1 LGHDT, CDR2 YNNKEL (reference sequence). CDR3 length equals 14 residues. Trimming shortened V by 2 bases and J by 4 bases, and 8 bases separated the two germline ends. CDR3 nucleotides: TGTGCCAGCAGCCAACTCGGGGGCACCGGGGAGCTGTTTTTT. It codes for CASSQLGGTGELFF.

The chain recombines TRBV19 with TRBJ2-3; 8 positions agree with TRBD1. The V and J ends lost 10 bases and 1 base, in that order; junction bases with no gene match: 7. Germline V gene data show CDR1 as LNHDA and CDR2 as SQIVND (reference sequence). The CDR3 extends over 14 amino acids. CDR3 sequence (DNA): TGTGCCACCGACCAGGGGGCTCGCACAGATACGCAGTATTTT. It specifies CATDQGARTDTQYF.

V usage is TRBV5-4 and J usage is TRBJ2-1; 8 bases map to TRBD1. V shed 0 bases and J 8 bases; nucleotides not matched to a gene: 4. Germline V gene lookup returns CDR1 SGHNT and CDR2 YYREEE (reference sequence). This CDR3 contains 14 residues. The CDR3 sequence is CASSLGTGYDEQFF. The DNA for the CDR3 is TGTGCCAGCAGCTTGGGGACAGGGTACGATGAGCAGTTCTTC.

The chain uses TRBV5-1 and TRBJ2-3; D unclear. Germline lookup yields CDR1 SGHRS and CDR2 YFSETQ. V lost 1 base to trimming and J lost 10 bases, with 16 bases between them. This CDR3 region has 14 residues. CDR3 coding DNA: TGCGCCAGCAGCTTGCTCGGGTACGAGCGCGCGCAGTATTTT. It translates to CASSLLGYERAQYF.

This clone was detected a few times. V is TRBV19 and J is TRBJ2-7; weak D call: TRBD1 (5 bases). V gave up 5 bases and J gave up 2 bases, with 16 bases separating them. Germline V lookup: CDR1 LNHDA, CDR2 SQIVND (reference sequence). The CDR3 covers 15 residues. The CDR3 coding sequence is TGTGCCAGTAGTGAAGGGGCAGGCGCTGCCTACGAGCAGTACTTC. The encoded protein is CASSEGAGAAYEQYF.

The chain combines TRBV19 with TRBJ2-7; D may be TRBD1 (5 bases). V lost 2 bases to trimming and J lost 1 base, with 12 bases between them. CDR1 and CDR2 (germline): LNHDA, SQIVND (reference sequence). The CDR3 contains 15 residues. The CDR3 is CASSIREGASYEQYF. The CDR3 nucleotides are TGTGCCAGTAGTATACGCGAAGGGGCGTCCTACGAGCAGTACTTC.

In this sample, this clone turned up once. The chain carries TRBV19 and TRBJ1-2; D perhaps matches TRBD1 (5 bases). Deletions cut 9 bases from V and 8 bases from J, with 22 bases between. CDR1 is LNHDA, CDR2 SQIVND, per germline (reference sequence). The CDR3 has 14 residues. The CDR3 DNA follows: TGTGCCAGCACAAACTCTTGGACACTGCGCGGCTACACCTTC. Residues: CASTNSWTLRGYTF.

The V gene is TRBV19, the J gene TRBJ1-3; the D gene is possibly TRBD1 (6 bases). The V end was cut by 7 bases, the J end by 5 bases, with 15 bases between. The germline V gene has CDR1 LNHDA and CDR2 SQIVND (reference sequence). The CDR3 length is 14 residues. The CDR3 region has the DNA TGTGCCAGTACGGGGGGGCAGCGAAGAAACACCATATATTTT. Its translation is CASTGGQRRNTIYF.

CDR3 residues: CSGGHQNTEAFF. The CDR3 DNA sequence: TGCAGCGGGGGACATCAAAACACTGAAGCTTTCTTT. V is TRBV29-1 and J is TRBJ1-1; maybe TRBD1 (6 bases). CDR1 and CDR2 from the germline V gene are SQVTM and ANQGSEA. The CDR3 totals 12 residues. Trimming pared 7 bases from V and 2 bases from J, leaving 11 bases between.

This clone was counted between two and nine times. The chain carries TRBV2 and TRBJ1-3; no clear D gene. V dropped 0 bases and J dropped 0 bases, with 9 bases sitting between them. From germline, CDR1 is SNHLY and CDR2 FYNNEI. CDR3 length equals 16 residues. The CDR3 nucleotides read TGTGCCAGCAGTGAAGCGCTTCGAGACTCTGGAAACACCATATATTTT. Its translation: CASSEALRDSGNTIYF.

V and J are TRBV20-1 and TRBJ1-1; D is ambiguous. Per germline, CDR1 DFQATT and CDR2 SNEGSKA (reference sequence). The germline V and J ends were trimmed by 3 bases and 3 bases, with 8 bases remaining between them. The CDR3 contains 12 residues. The CDR3 DNA is TGCAGTGCTAGTGTGGGCGACACTGAAGCTTTCTTT. Its translation: CSASVGDTEAFF.

This chain links TRBV7-8 with TRBJ2-1; D is perhaps TRBD1 (5 bases). Germline values: CDR1 SGHVS, CDR2 FQNEAQ. This CDR3 has 16 amino acids. With 1 base removed from V and 3 bases from J, the gap between germline ends came to 13 bases. The DNA for the CDR3 is TGTGCCAGCAGCTTAGAGGCCCCAGGGATCTACAATGAGCAGTTCTTC. Its translation is CASSLEAPGIYNEQFF.

The chain joins TRBV29-1 to TRBJ2-5; possibly TRBD2 for D (6 bases). Germline V CDR1 and CDR2: SQVTM, ANQGSEA. Trimming removed 0 bases from V and 5 bases from J, with 10 bases in between. The CDR3 consists of 13 residues. This CDR3 is CSVEDRRGETQYF. The CDR3 bases are TGCAGCGTTGAAGATCGGAGGGGTGAGACCCAGTACTTC.

This rearrangement joins TRBV29-1 to TRBJ2-3, with a tentative D call TRBD2 (6 bases). This CDR3 has 14 amino acids. The V and J ends lost 4 bases and 6 bases respectively, with 17 bases between them. In germline, CDR1 is SQVTM, CDR2 ANQGSEA. CDR3 nucleotides: TGCAGCGTTGTTGTCGGGAGCCAATGGGATACGCAGTATTTT. This translates into CSVVVGSQWDTQYF.

The genes are TRBV4-1 and TRBJ1-2; 10 positions agree with TRBD1. V gave up 3 bases and J gave up 7 bases; unmatched junction bases: 8. CDR3 size: 15 residues. Germline values: CDR1 MGHRA, CDR2 YSYEKL. CDR3 DNA: TGCGCCAGCAGCCACCCCGGGACAGGGGCTATTGGCTACACCTTC. Its translation is CASSHPGTGAIGYTF.

This chain uses TRBV7-9 with TRBJ2-5, with a tentative D call TRBD1 (5 bases). V was clipped by 1 base and J by 5 bases, with 11 bases between them. There are 14 residues in the CDR3. Germline V gene lookup returns CDR1 SEHNR and CDR2 FQNEAQ (reference sequence). The CDR3 DNA follows: TGTGCCAGCAGCTTAGACTGGGGCAGCGAGACCCAGTACTTC. This translates into CASSLDWGSETQYF.